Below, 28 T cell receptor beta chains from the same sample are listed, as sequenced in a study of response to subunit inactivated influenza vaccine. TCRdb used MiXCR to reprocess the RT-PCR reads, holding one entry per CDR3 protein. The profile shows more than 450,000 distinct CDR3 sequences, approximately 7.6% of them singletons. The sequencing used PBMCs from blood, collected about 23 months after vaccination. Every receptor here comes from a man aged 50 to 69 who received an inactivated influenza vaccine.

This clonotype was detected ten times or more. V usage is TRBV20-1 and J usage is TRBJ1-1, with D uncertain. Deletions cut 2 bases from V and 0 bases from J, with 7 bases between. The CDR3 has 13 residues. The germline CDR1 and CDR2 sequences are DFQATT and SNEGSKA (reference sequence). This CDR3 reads CSARSLLNTEAFF. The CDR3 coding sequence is TGCAGTGCTAGATCACTACTGAACACTGAAGCTTTCTTT.

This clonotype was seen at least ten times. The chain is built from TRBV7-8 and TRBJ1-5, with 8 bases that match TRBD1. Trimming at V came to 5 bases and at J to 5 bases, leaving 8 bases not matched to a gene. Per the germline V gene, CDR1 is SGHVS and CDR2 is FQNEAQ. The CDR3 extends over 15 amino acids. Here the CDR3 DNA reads TGTGCCAGCAGCAGGACAGGGTGGGACCATCAGCCCCAGCATTTT. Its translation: CASSRTGWDHQPQHF.

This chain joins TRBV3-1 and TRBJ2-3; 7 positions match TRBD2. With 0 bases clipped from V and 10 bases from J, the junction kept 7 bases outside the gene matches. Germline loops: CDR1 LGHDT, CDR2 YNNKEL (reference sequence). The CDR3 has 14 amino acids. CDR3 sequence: CASSQDLGTTAQYF. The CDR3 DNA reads TGTGCCAGCAGCCAAGATCTGGGGACTACTGCGCAGTATTTT.

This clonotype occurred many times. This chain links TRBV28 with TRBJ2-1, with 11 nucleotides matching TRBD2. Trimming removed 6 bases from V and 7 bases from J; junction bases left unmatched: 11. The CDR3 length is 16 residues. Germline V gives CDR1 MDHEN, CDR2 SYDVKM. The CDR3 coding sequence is TGTGCCAGCAGCAGATTAGCGGGGGGGCTGTCAAATGAGCAGTTCTTC. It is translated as CASSRLAGGLSNEQFF.

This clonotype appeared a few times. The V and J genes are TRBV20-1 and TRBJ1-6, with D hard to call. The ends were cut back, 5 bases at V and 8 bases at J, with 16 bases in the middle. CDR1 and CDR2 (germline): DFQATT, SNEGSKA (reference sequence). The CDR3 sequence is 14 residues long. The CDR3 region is CSAPRTGIHSPLHF. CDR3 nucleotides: TGCAGTGCTCCCCGGACGGGGATTCATTCACCCCTCCACTTT.

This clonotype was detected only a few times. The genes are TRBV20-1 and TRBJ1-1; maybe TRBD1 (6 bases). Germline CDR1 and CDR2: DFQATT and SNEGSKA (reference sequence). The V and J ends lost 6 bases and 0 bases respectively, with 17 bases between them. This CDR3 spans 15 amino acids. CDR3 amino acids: CSAHRAGAMNTEAFF. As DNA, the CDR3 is TGCAGTGCCCACCGTGCAGGGGCAATGAACACTGAAGCTTTCTTT.

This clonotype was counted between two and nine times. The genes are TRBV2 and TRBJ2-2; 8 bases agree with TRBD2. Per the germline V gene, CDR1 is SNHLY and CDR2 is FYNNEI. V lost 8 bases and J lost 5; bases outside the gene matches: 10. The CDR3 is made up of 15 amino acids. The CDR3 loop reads CASGPGTRITGELFF. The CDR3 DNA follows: TGTGCCAGCGGCCCGGGGACTAGGATAACCGGGGAGCTGTTTTTT.

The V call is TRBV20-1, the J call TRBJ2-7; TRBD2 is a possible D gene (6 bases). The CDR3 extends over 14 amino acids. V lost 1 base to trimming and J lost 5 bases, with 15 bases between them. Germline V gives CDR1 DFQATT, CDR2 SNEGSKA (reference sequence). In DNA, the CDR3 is TGCAGTGCTAGAGCTGGGGGAGGTGTGCACGAGCAGTACTTC. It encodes CSARAGGGVHEQYF.

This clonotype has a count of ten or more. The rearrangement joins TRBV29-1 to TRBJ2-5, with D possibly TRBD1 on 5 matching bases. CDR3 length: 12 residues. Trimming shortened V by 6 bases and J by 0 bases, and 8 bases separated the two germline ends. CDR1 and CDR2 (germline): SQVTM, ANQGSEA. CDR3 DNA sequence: TGCAGCGTCGAGGACAACCAAGAGACCCAGTACTTC. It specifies CSVEDNQETQYF.

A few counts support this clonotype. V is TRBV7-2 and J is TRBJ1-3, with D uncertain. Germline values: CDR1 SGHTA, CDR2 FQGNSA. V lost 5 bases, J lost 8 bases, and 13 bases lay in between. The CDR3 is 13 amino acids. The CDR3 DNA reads TGTGCCAGCAGCAAATCAACGCTGGACACCATATATTTT. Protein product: CASSKSTLDTIYF. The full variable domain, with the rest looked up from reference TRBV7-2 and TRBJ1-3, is GAGVSQSPSNKVTEKGKDVELRCDPISGHTALYWYRQSLGQGLEFLIYFQGNSAPDKSGLPSDRFSAERTGGSVSTLTIQRTQQEDSAVYLCASSKSTLDTIYFGEGSWLTVV.

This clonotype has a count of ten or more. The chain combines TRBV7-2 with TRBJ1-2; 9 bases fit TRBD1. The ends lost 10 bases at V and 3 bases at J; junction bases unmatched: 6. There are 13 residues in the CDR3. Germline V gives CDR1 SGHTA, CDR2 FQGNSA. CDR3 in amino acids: CATRRTGDYGYTF. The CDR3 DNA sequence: TGTGCCACCAGGAGGACAGGGGACTATGGCTACACCTTC.

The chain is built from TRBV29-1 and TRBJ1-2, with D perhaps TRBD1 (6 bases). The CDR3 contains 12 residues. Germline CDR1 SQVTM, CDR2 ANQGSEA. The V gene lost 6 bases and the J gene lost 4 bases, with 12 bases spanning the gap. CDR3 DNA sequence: TGCAGCGTCTGGGGGGGGGCCTATGGCTACACCTTC. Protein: CSVWGGAYGYTF.

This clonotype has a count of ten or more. CDR3 loop: CASSLGNDRGQGYTF. The CDR3 coding sequence is TGTGCCAGCAGTTTGGGAAACGACAGGGGGCAAGGCTACACCTTC. The V call is TRBV28, the J call TRBJ1-2, with 10 bases aligning to TRBD1. The V gene's germline CDR1 is MDHEN and CDR2 SYDVKM. V dropped 3 bases and J dropped 8; count of bases not matched to a gene: 9. The CDR3 runs to 15 residues.

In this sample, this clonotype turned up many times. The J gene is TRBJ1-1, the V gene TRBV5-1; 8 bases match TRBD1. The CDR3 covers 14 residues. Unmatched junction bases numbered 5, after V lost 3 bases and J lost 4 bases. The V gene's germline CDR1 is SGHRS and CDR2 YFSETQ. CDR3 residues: CASSWTGLGTEAFF. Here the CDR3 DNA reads TGCGCCAGCAGCTGGACAGGGTTGGGCACTGAAGCTTTCTTT.

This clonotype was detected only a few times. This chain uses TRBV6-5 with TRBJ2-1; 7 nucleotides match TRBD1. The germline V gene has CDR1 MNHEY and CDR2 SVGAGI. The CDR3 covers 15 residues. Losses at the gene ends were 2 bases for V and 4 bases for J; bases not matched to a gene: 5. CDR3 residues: CASSYEGQVYNEQFF. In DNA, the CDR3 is TGTGCCAGCAGTTACGAAGGACAGGTTTACAATGAGCAGTTCTTC.

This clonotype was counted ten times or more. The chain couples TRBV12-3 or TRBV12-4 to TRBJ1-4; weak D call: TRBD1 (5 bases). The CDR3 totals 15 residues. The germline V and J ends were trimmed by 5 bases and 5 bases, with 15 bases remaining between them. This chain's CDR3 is CASSPPGRSNEKLFF. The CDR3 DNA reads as TGTGCCAGCAGTCCGCCGGGACGTTCGAATGAAAAACTGTTTTTT.

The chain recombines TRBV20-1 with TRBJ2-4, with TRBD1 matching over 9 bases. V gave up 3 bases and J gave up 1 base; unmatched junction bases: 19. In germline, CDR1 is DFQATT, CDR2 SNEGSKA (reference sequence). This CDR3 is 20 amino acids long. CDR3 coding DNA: TGCAGTGCTAGCAGAAAAACACAGGGGGCGATAGGGGTGGCCAAAAACATTCAGTACTTC. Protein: CSASRKTQGAIGVAKNIQYF.

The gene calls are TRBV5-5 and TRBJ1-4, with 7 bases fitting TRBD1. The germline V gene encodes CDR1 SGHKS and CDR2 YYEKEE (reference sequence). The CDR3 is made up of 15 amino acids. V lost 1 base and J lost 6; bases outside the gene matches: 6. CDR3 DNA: TGTGCCAGCAGCTTGAGGGGACAGAAGTATGAAAAACTGTTTTTT. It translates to CASSLRGQKYEKLFF.

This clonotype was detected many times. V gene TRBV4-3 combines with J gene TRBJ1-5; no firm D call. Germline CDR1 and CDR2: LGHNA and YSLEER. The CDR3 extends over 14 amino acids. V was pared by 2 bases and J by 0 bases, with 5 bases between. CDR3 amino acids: CASSQIYSNQPQHF. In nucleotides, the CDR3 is TGCGCCAGCAGCCAAATCTATAGCAATCAGCCCCAGCATTTT.

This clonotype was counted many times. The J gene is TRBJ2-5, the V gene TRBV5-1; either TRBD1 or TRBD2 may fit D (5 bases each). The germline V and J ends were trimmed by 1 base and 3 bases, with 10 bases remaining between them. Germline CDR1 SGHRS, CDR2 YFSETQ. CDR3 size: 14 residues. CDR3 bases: TGCGCCAGCAGCTTGATGGGGGTAGAAGAGACCCAGTACTTC. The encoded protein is CASSLMGVEETQYF. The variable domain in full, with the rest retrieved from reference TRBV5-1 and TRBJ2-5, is KAGVTQTPRYLIKTRGQQVTLSCSPISGHRSVSWYQQTPGQGLQFLFEYFSETQRNKGNFPGRFSGRQFSNSRSEMNVSTLELGDSALYLCASSLMGVEETQYFGPGTRLLVL.

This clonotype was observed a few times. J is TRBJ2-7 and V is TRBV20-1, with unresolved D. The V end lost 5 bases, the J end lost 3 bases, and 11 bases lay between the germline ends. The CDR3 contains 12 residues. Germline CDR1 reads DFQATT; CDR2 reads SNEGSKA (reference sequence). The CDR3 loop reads CSAVGLGYEQYF. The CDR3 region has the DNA TGCAGTGCTGTGGGCCTGGGCTACGAGCAGTACTTC.

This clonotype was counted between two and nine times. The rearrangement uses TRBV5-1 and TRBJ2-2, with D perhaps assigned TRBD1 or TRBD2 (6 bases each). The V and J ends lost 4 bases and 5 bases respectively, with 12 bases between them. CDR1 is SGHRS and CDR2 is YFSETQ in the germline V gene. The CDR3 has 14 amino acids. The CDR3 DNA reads TGCGCCAGCAGCCCGTGGGGGGCTACCGGGGAGCTGTTTTTT. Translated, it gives CASSPWGATGELFF.

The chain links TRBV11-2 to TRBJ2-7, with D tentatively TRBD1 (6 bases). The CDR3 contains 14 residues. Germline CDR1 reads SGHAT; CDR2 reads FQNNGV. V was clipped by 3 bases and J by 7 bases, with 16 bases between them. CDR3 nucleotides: TGTGCCAGCAGCTTTCATTCGCAGGGGCGGGAGCAGTACTTC. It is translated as CASSFHSQGREQYF.

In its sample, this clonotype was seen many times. CDR3 protein: CASSYRQGYEQYF. The CDR3 DNA sequence: TGTGCCAGCAGTTATAGACAGGGGTACGAGCAGTACTTC. This chain connects TRBV27 to TRBJ2-7, with TRBD1 matching over 8 bases. Germline loops: CDR1 MNHEY, CDR2 SMNVEV (reference sequence). Germline trimming cut 4 bases from V and 4 bases from J; bases unmatched to any gene: 3. CDR3 length: 13 residues.

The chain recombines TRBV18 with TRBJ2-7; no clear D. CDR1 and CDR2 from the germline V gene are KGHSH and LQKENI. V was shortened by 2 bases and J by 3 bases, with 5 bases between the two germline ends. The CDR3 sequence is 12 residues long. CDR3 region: CASSPSLYEQYF. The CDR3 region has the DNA TGTGCCAGCTCACCATCCCTCTACGAGCAGTACTTC.

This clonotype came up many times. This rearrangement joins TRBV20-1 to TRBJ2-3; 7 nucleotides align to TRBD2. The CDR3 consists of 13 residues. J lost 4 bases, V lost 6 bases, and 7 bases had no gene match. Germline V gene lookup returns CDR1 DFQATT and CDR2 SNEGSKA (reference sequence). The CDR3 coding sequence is TGCAGTGCACGGGACTATCGGGCAGATACGCAGTATTTT. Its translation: CSARDYRADTQYF.

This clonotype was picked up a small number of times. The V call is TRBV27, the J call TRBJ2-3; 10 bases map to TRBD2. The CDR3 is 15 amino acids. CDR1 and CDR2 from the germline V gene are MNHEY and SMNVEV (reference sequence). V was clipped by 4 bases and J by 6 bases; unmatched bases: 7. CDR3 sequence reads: CASSSNPSGSDTQYF. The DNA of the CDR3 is TGTGCCAGCAGTTCCAACCCTAGCGGGAGTGATACGCAGTATTTT.

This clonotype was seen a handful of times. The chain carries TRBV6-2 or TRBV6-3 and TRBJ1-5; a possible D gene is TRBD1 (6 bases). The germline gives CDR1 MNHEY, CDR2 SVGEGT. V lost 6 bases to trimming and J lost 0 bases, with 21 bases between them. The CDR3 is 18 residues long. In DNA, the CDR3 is TGTGCCAGCAGAACCGGGACATCCGGGGGCTATAGCAATCAGCCCCAGCATTTT. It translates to CASRTGTSGGYSNQPQHF.